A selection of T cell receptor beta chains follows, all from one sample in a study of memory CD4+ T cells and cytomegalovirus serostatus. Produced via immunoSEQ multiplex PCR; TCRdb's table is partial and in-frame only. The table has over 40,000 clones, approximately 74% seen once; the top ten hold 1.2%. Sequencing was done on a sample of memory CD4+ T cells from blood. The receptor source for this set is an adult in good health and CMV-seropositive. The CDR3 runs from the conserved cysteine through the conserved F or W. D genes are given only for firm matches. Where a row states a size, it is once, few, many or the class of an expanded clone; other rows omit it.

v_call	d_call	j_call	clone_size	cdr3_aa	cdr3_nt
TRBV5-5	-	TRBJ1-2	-	CASSSRDTQYGYTF	TGTGCCAGCAGCTCTAGGGACACACAGTACGGCTACACCTTC
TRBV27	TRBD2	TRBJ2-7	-	CASSLIDPSGNEQYF	TGTGCCAGCAGTCTAATTGACCCCAGCGGGAACGAGCAGTACTTC
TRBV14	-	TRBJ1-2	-	CASSQVPRTDYGYTF	TGTGCCAGCAGCCAGGTACCCCGGACAGACTATGGCTACACCTTC
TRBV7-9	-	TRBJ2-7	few	CASSRIEAYEQYF	TGTGCCAGCAGCCGTATCGAGGCCTACGAGCAGTACTTC
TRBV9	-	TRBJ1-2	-	CASSVATGLLGYTF	TGTGCCAGCAGCGTAGCTACTGGACTCCTGGGCTACACCTTC
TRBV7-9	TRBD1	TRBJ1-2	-	CASSHSDRDGYTF	TGTGCCAGCAGCCACTCCGACAGGGACGGCTACACCTTC
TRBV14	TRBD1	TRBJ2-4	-	CASSQYGQGVAKNIQYF	TGTGCCAGCAGCCAATACGGACAGGGGGTGGCCAAAAACATTCAGTACTTC
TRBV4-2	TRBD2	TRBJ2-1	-	CASSQDLAGAGYEQFF	TGTGCCAGCAGCCAAGATCTAGCGGGGGCGGGATATGAGCAGTTCTTC
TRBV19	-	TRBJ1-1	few	CASSQNLRDTEAFF	TGTGCCAGTAGTCAAAATCTAAGGGACACTGAAGCTTTCTTT
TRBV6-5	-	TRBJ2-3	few	CASSYSSASGQDTQYF	TGTGCCAGCAGTTACTCGAGCGCTTCTGGGCAAGATACGCAGTATTTT
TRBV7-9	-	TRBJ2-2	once	CASSLGNSNTGELFF	TGTGCCAGCAGCTTGGGTAACTCGAACACCGGGGAGCTGTTTTTT
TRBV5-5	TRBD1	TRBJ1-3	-	CASSRTGVSSGNTIYF	TGTGCCAGCAGCAGAACAGGGGTCTCCTCTGGAAACACCATATATTTT
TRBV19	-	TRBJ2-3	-	CASSIVDTQYF	TGTGCCAGTAGTATAGTGGATACGCAGTATTTT
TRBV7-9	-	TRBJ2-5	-	CASSPRGGVRILETQYF	TGTGCCAGCAGCCCTAGGGGGGGAGTCAGAATCTTAGAGACCCAGTACTTC
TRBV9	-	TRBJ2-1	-	CASSVGPQGGNEQFF	TGTGCCAGCAGCGTAGGACCTCAGGGGGGCAATGAGCAGTTCTTC
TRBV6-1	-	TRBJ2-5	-	CASSTSYQETQYF	TGTGCCAGCAGCACGAGCTATCAAGAGACCCAGTACTTC
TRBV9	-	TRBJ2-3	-	CASSRMSSTDTQYF	TGTGCCAGCAGCAGAATGTCTAGCACAGATACGCAGTATTTT
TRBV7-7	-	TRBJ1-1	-	CASSLEGGGTEAFF	TGTGCTAGCAGCTTGGAGGGTGGCGGCACTGAAGCTTTCTTT
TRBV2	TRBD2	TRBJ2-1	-	CASRRPPSGGDLLKSSYNEQFF	TGTGCCAGCAGGAGGCCCCCCAGCGGGGGGGATCTCCTGAAGAGCTCCTACAATGAGCAGTTCTTC
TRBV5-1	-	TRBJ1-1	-	CASRLSGDTEAFF	TGCGCCAGCAGATTGTCGGGGGACACTGAAGCTTTCTTT
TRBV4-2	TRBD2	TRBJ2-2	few	CASSPSAGENTGELFF	TGTGCCAGCAGCCCGTCAGCGGGGGAGAACACCGGGGAGCTGTTTTTT
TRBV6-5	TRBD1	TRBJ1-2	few	CASRTAGTGFGYTF	TGTGCCAGCAGGACGGCCGGGACAGGGTTCGGCTACACCTTC
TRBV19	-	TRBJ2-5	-	CASRTTGLETQYF	TGTGCCAGTAGAACCACAGGGCTGGAGACCCAGTACTTC
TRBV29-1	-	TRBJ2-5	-	CSVEALQETQYF	TGCAGCGTTGAAGCCCTCCAAGAGACCCAGTACTTC
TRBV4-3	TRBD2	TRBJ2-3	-	CASSQDASGGADTQYF	TGCGCCAGCAGCCAAGATGCTAGCGGGGGGGCTGATACGCAGTATTTT